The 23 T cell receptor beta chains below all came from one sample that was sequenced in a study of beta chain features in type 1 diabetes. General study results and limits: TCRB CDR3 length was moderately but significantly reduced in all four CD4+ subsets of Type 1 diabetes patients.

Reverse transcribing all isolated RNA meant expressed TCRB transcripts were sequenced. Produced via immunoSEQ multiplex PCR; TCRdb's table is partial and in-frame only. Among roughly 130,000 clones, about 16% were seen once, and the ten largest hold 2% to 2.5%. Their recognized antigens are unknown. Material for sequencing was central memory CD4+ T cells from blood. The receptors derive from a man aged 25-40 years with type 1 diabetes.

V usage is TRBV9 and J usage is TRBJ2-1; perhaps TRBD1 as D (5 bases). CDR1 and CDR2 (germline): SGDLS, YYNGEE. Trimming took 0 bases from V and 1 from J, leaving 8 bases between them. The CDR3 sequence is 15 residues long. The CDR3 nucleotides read TGTGCCAGCAGCGTAGGGGGCCAGTCCTACAATGAGCAGTTCTTC. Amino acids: CASSVGGQSYNEQFF.

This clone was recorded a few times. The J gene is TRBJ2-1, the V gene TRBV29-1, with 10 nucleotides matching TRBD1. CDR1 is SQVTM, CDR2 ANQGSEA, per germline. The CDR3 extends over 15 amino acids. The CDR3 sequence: CRVIRVRQGANEQFF. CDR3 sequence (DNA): TGCAGAGTCATTCGGGTGAGACAGGGGGCGAATGAGCAGTTCTTC.

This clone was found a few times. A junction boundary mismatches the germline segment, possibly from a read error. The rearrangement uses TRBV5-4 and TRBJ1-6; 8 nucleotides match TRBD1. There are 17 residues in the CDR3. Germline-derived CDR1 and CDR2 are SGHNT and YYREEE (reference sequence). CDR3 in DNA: TGCGCCAGCAGCCAGCTAATCGGACAGGGTGCGGGTTCACCCCTCCACTTT. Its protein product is CASSQLIGQGAGSPLHF.

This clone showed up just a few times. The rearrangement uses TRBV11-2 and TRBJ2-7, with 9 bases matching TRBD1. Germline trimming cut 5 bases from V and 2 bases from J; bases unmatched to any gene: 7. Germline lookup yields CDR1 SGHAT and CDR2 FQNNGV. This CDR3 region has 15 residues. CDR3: CASSQTGGAPYEQYF. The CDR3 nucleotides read TGTGCCAGCAGCCAAACAGGGGGCGCCCCCTACGAGCAGTACTTC.

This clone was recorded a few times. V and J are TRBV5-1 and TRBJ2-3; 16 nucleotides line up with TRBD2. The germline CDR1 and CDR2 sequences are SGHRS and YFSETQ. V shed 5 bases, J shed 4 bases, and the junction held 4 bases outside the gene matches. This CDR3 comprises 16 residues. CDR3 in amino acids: CASSSGTSGGADTQYF. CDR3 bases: TGCGCCAGCAGTTCCGGGACTAGCGGGGGGGCAGATACGCAGTATTTT.

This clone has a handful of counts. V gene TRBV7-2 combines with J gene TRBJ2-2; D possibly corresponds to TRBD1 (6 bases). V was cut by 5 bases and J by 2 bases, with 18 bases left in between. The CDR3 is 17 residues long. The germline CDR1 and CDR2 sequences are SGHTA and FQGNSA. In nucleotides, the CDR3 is TGTGCCAGCAGCCACAGAGGGCAGGGGCGAAACACCGGGGAGCTGTTTTTT. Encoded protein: CASSHRGQGRNTGELFF.

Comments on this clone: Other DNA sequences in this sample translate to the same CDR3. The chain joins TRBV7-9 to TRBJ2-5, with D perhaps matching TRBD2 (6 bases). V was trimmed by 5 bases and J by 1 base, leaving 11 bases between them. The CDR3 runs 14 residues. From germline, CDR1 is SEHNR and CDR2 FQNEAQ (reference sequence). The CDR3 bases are TGTGCCAGCAGCCCAGGCGGGATCCAAGAGACCCAGTACTTC. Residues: CASSPGGIQETQYF.

CDR3 DNA sequence: TGTGCCTGGAGTAGGGGGGAGGGCTACACCTTC. Its protein is CAWSRGEGYTF. This chain links TRBV30 with TRBJ1-2, with D perhaps TRBD1 (6 bases). CDR3 length: 11 amino acids. Per the germline V gene, CDR1 is GTSNPN and CDR2 is SVGIG (reference sequence). The V gene lost 2 bases and the J gene lost 8 bases, with 9 bases spanning the gap.

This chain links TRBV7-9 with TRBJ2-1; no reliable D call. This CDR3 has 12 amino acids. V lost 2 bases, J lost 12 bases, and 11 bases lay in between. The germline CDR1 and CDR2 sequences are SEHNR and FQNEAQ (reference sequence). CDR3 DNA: TGTGCCAGCAGCTTACTCCAGTTGGCGCAGTTCTTC. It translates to CASSLLQLAQFF.

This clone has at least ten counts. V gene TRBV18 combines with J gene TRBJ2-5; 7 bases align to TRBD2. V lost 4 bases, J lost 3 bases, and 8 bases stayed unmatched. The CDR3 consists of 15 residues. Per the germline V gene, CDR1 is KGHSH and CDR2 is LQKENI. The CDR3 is CASSRSTSGEETQYF. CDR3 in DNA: TGTGCCAGCTCACGAAGTACCAGCGGGGAAGAGACCCAGTACTTC.

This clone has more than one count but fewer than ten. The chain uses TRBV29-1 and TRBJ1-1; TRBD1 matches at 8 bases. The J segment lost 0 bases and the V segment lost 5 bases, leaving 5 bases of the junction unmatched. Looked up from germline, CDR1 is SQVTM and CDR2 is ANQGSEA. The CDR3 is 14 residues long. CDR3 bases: TGCAGCGTTCTCCAGGGGGCTATGAACACTGAAGCTTTCTTT. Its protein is CSVLQGAMNTEAFF.

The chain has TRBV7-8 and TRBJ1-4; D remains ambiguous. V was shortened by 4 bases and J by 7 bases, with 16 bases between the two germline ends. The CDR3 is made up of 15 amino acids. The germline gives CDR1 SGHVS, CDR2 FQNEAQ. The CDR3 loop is CASSSAGFSGEKLFF. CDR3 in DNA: TGTGCCAGCAGCTCAGCAGGCTTCAGCGGTGAAAAACTGTTTTTT.

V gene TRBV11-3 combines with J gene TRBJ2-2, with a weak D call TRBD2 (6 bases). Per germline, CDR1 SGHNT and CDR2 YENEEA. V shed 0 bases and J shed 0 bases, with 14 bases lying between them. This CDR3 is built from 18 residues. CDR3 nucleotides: TGTGCCAGCAGCTTAGATCAAGGAGGGAGCACGAACACCGGGGAGCTGTTTTTT. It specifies CASSLDQGGSTNTGELFF.

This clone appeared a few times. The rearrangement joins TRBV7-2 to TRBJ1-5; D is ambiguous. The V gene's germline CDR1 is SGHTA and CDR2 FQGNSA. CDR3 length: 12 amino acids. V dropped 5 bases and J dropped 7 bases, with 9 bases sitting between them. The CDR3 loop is CASSRANQPQHF. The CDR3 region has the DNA TGTGCCAGCAGCAGGGCGAACCAGCCCCAGCATTTT.

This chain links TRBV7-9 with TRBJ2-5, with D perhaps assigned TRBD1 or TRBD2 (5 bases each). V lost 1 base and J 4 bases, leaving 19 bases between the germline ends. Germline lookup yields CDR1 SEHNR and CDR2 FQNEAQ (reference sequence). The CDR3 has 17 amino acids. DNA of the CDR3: TGTGCCAGCAGCTTAGTACTAGGGCAGGGAACCCGAGAGACCCAGTACTTC. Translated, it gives CASSLVLGQGTRETQYF.

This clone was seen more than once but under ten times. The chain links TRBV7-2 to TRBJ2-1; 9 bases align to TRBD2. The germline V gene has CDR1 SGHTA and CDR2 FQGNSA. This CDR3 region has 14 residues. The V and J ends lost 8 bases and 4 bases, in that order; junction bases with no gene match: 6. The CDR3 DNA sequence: TGTGCCAGCGATAAGCGGGGGGTTTACAATGAGCAGTTCTTC. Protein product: CASDKRGVYNEQFF.

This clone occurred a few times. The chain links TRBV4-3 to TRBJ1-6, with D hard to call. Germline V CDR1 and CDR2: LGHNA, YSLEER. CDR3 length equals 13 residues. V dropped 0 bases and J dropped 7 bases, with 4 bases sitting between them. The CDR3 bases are TGCGCCAGCAGCCAAGACGTGAATTCACCCCTCCACTTT. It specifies CASSQDVNSPLHF.

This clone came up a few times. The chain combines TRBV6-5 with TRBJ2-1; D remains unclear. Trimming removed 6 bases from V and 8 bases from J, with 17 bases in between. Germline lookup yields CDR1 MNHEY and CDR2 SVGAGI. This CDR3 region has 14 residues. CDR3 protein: CASRDPSLQDEQFF. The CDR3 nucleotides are TGTGCCAGCAGAGACCCAAGCCTCCAAGATGAGCAGTTCTTC.

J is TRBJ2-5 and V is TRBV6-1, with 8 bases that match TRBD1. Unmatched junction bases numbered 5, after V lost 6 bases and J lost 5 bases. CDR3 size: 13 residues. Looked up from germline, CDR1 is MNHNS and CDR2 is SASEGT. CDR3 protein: CASRDRVGETQYF. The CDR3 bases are TGTGCCAGCAGGGACAGGGTTGGCGAGACCCAGTACTTC.

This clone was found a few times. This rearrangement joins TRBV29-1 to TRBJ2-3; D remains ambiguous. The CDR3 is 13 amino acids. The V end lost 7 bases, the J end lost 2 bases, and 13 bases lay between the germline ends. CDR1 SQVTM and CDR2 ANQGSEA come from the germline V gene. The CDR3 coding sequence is TGCAGCGCGTCCGCCCCTTACACAGATACGCAGTATTTT. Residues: CSASAPYTDTQYF.

CDR3 loop: CASSVDGAAGDSYYEQYF. The CDR3 DNA follows: TGTGCCAGCAGCGTAGATGGAGCGGCCGGGGACAGCTACTACGAGCAGTACTTC. The V call is TRBV9, the J call TRBJ2-7; TRBD1 aligns across 7 bases. Trimming took 0 bases from V and 3 from J; bases not matched to a gene: 15. Germline CDR1 is SGDLS and CDR2 is YYNGEE. This CDR3 has 18 amino acids.

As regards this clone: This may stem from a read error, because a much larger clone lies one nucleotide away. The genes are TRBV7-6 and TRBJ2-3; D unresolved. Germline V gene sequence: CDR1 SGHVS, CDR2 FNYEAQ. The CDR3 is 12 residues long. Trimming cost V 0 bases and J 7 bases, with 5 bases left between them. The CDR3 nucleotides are TGTGCCAGCAGCTTAGCCGGTAATACGCAGTATTTT. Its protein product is CASSLAGNTQYF.

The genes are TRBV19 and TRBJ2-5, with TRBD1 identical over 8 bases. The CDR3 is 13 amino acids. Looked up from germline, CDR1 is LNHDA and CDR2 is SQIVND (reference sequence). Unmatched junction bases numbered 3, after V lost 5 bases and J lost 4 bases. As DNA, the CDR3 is TGTGCCAGTAGTGGACAGGGAGGAGAGACCCAGTACTTC. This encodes CASSGQGGETQYF.